This T cell receptor (beta chain) was identified in a study of human T cells and chemical hapten exposure. TCRdb reprocessed the RACE reads with MiXCR, giving one entry per CDR3 protein. The sample shows a few hundred thousand distinct CDR3 sequences, around 5.5% of them seen only once. Described time point: pre-sensitization, week 0. Treatment defined: therapeutic diphenylcyclopropenone sensitization with weekly scalp DPC. The junction had 11 bases not matched to a gene; V was cut back by 3 bases and J by 3 bases. Germline V gives CDR1 SEHNR, CDR2 FQNEAQ (reference sequence). The CDR3 extends over 17 amino acids.

Here the sequenced sample was whole blood, taken in connection with sensitization to the hapten diphenylcyclopropenone (DPC). The rearrangement links TRBV7-9 to TRBJ2-1; 7 positions agree with TRBD1. This TCR derives from a woman younger than 30 with alopecia areata. Some clones in this sample may be carry-over from other donors' samples. The CDR3 spells CASSFLTGTVDYNEQFF. CDR3 nucleotide sequence: TGTGCCAGCAGCTTTCTGACAGGGACCGTGGACTACAATGAGCAGTTCTTC.